One and the same sample provided the 19 T cell receptor beta chains below, sequenced in a study of shared clonotypes between healthy human individuals. The method was immunoSEQ multiplex PCR; TCRdb's version includes in-frame clones alone and lacks a portion of them. This sample has millions of clones; approximately 93% occur once, and the top ten carry about 0.39%. Input material: naive CD4+ T cells from PBMCs. As for subset: CD45RA+ positively selected. The source is a man aged 18 to 29 in good health. Some clones in this sample may be carry-over from other donors' samples.

This chain uses TRBV6-1 with TRBJ2-3, with no clear D. Trimming took 7 bases from V and 6 from J, leaving 14 bases between them. This CDR3 spans 13 amino acids. The germline CDR1 and CDR2 sequences are MNHNS and SASEGT. The CDR3 coding sequence is TGTGCCAGCACCCCCCGTGCTGCGGATACGCAGTATTTT. Translating it yields CASTPRAADTQYF.

The CDR3 here is CASSVGTPTRGLFF. CDR3 coding DNA: TGTGCCAGCAGCGTAGGGACCCCCACTAGGGGGCTGTTTTTT. The rearrangement links TRBV9 to TRBJ2-2; D tentatively fits TRBD1 or TRBD2 (5 bases each). V lost 0 bases and J lost 13, with 16 bases in between. Germline assignment: CDR1 SGDLS and CDR2 YYNGEE. The CDR3 has 14 residues.

This chain joins TRBV19 and TRBJ1-2; D unclear. Trimming took off 7 bases at V and 4 bases at J, with 16 bases between the two ends. CDR3 length equals 14 residues. From germline, CDR1 is LNHDA and CDR2 SQIVND (reference sequence). As DNA, the CDR3 is TGTGCCAGTACCTCAGGACCTATCGGCTATGGCTACACCTTC. Amino acid sequence: CASTSGPIGYGYTF.

The rearrangement links TRBV5-8 to TRBJ1-3, with 9 bases fitting TRBD1. Per germline, CDR1 SGHTS and CDR2 YDEGEE. There are 14 residues in the CDR3. Germline trimming cut 4 bases from V and 8 bases from J; bases unmatched to any gene: 7. CDR3 sequence (DNA): TGTGCCAGCAGCGTCCGGGACAGGGTAGACACCATATATTTT. Amino acid sequence: CASSVRDRVDTIYF.

The chain uses TRBV9 and TRBJ2-3; D possibly corresponds to TRBD2 (7 bases). The CDR3 runs to 15 residues. V was clipped by 3 bases and J by 4 bases, with 15 bases between them. Germline V gene sequence: CDR1 SGDLS, CDR2 YYNGEE. CDR3 amino acids: CASSARGRESDTQYF. The CDR3 DNA sequence: TGTGCCAGCAGCGCCCGGGGGCGGGAGTCAGATACGCAGTATTTT.

This chain links TRBV6-1 with TRBJ1-1, with 8 positions matching TRBD1. Germline lookup yields CDR1 MNHNS and CDR2 SASEGT. J lost 7 bases, V lost 6 bases, and 13 bases had no gene match. The CDR3 consists of 15 residues. The CDR3 reads CASSKRAGTGGEAFF. CDR3 nucleotides: TGTGCCAGCAGCAAGCGCGCCGGGACAGGAGGTGAAGCTTTCTTT.

The J gene is TRBJ1-1, the V gene TRBV12-5, with D possibly TRBD1 on 5 matching bases. CDR1 and CDR2 from the germline V gene are LGHNT and FRNRAP. This CDR3 spans 12 amino acids. V dropped 5 bases and J dropped 11 bases, with 15 bases sitting between them. CDR3 in DNA: TGTGCTAGTGGTCAAGATCCGGGGCGCGCTTTCTTT. It specifies CASGQDPGRAFF.

The genes are TRBV7-8 and TRBJ1-5, with a possible D match to TRBD1 (5 bases). Trimming cost V 5 bases and J 3 bases, with 14 bases left between them. There are 15 residues in the CDR3. The germline gives CDR1 SGHVS, CDR2 FQNEAQ. In DNA form, the CDR3 reads TGTGCCAGCAGCCGGGATACAGGTTACAATCAGCCCCAGCATTTT. It translates to CASSRDTGYNQPQHF.

The rearrangement links TRBV7-8 to TRBJ1-5; D may be TRBD1 (5 bases). Per the germline V gene, CDR1 is SGHVS and CDR2 is FQNEAQ. The CDR3 is 14 residues long. V was trimmed by 7 bases and J by 7 bases, leaving 17 bases between them. The CDR3 DNA reads as TGTGCCAGCAAAAAAACGCGCGGGGACCAGCCCCAGCATTTT. This gives the protein CASKKTRGDQPQHF.

J is TRBJ2-7 and V is TRBV25-1, with 9 bases that match TRBD2. Trimming cost V 3 bases and J 5 bases; bases outside gene matches: 11. Germline V CDR1 and CDR2: MGHDK, SYGVNS. There are 16 residues in the CDR3. The CDR3 here is CASSDLSGSGYHEQYF. CDR3 nucleotide sequence: TGTGCCAGCAGTGACCTTAGCGGGAGCGGGTATCACGAGCAGTACTTC.

This clone was observed a single time. The rearrangement uses TRBV11-2 and TRBJ2-1; D tentatively reads TRBD1 or TRBD2 (5 bases each). CDR1 is SGHAT and CDR2 is FQNNGV in the germline V gene. Trimming stripped 8 bases from V and 5 bases from J, with 13 bases between. The CDR3 loop spans 13 amino acids. The CDR3, as DNA: TGTGCCAGCGGGGCGGGCGTCCACAATGAGCAGTTCTTC. It is translated as CASGAGVHNEQFF.

V is TRBV5-1 and J is TRBJ2-1, with TRBD1 matching 8 bases. Germline V gene lookup returns CDR1 SGHRS and CDR2 YFSETQ. The CDR3 has 15 residues. The V and J ends lost 3 bases and 3 bases, in that order; junction bases with no gene match: 5. CDR3 nucleotide sequence: TGCGCCAGCAGCTCCCGCGGGACAGGCTACAATGAGCAGTTCTTC. Amino acid sequence: CASSSRGTGYNEQFF.

The V and J genes are TRBV9 and TRBJ1-3; D not certain. Germline CDR1 reads SGDLS; CDR2 reads YYNGEE. The ends were cut back, 4 bases at V and 4 bases at J, with 15 bases in the middle. CDR3 length equals 15 residues. The CDR3 loop reads CASSTRGSGGNTIYF. In nucleotides, the CDR3 is TGTGCCAGCAGCACCCGCGGGTCGGGAGGAAACACCATATATTTT. Variable domain in full (rest from reference TRBV9 and TRBJ1-3): DSGVTQTPKHLITATGQRVTLRCSPRSGDLSVYWYQQSLDQGLQFLIQYYNGEERAKGNILERFSAQQFPDLHSELNLSSLELGDSALYFCASSTRGSGGNTIYFGEGSWLTVV.

The genes are TRBV5-1 and TRBJ1-5, with 10 bases fitting TRBD1. V lost 4 bases, J lost 4 bases, and 5 bases stayed unmatched. Germline V gene lookup returns CDR1 SGHRS and CDR2 YFSETQ. The CDR3 contains 15 residues. CDR3 amino acids: CASSLGTGENQPQHF. CDR3 DNA: TGCGCCAGCAGCCTCGGGACAGGGGAGAATCAGCCCCAGCATTTT.

The genes are TRBV5-4 and TRBJ1-2; tentatively, D is TRBD1 (6 bases). Germline CDR1 reads SGHNT; CDR2 reads YYREEE (reference sequence). V lost 3 bases to trimming and J lost 8 bases, with 20 bases between them. The CDR3 loop spans 15 amino acids. The CDR3 nucleotides are TGTGCCAGCAGCTCCTTCGGGACACAGGCCCACGGCTACACCTTC. This translates into CASSSFGTQAHGYTF.

The V gene is TRBV6-1, the J gene TRBJ2-1; D might be TRBD2 (6 bases). Looked up from germline, CDR1 is MNHNS and CDR2 is SASEGT. The CDR3 runs to 14 residues. Trimming left V 8 bases short and J 9 bases short, with 20 bases between. The CDR3 reads CASHSLARTGEQFF. The CDR3, as DNA: TGTGCCAGCCATTCACTAGCCCGCACGGGTGAGCAGTTCTTC.

The gene calls are TRBV4-1 and TRBJ1-1, with D tentatively TRBD1 (6 bases). This CDR3 has 18 residues. The germline V and J ends were trimmed by 2 bases and 3 bases, with 22 bases remaining between them. CDR1 is MGHRA, CDR2 YSYEKL, per germline. The DNA of the CDR3 is TGCGCCAGCAGCCAAAGGGCTTCGGGGGCCACAAGGGACACTGAAGCTTTCTTT. This codes for CASSQRASGATRDTEAFF.

The chain uses TRBV29-1 and TRBJ1-3; 10 positions match TRBD1. V was clipped by 0 bases and J by 3 bases; unmatched bases: 8. This CDR3 comprises 17 residues. CDR1 and CDR2 (germline): SQVTM, ANQGSEA. DNA for the CDR3: TGCAGCGTTGAAGATTGGTGGGACAGGGGAGGTGGAAACACCATATATTTT. Translating gives CSVEDWWDRGGGNTIYF.

This sequence joins TRBV15 and TRBJ2-1; 7 bases match TRBD2. Germline V gene data show CDR1 as LNHNV and CDR2 as YYDKDF (reference sequence). V shed 2 bases, J shed 10 bases, and the junction held 2 bases outside the gene matches. This CDR3 is built from 12 residues. The CDR3 DNA follows: TGTGCCACCAGCAGACCCGGGGGGGAGCAGTTCTTC. This sequence encodes CATSRPGGEQFF.